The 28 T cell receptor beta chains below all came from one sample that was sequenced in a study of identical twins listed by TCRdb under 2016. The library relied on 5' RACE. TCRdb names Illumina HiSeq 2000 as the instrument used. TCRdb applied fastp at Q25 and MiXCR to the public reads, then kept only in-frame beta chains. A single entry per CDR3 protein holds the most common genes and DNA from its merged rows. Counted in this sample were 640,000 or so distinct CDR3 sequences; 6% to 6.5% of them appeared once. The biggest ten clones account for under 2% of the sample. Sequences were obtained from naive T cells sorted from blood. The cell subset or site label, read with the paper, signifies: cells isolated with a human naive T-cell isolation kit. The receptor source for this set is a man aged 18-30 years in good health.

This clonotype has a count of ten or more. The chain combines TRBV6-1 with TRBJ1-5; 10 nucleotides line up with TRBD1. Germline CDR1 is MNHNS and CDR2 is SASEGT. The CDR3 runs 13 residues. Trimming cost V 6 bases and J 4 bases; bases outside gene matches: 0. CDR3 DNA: TGTGCCAGCAGGGGACAGGGGAATCAGCCCCAGCATTTT. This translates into CASRGQGNQPQHF.

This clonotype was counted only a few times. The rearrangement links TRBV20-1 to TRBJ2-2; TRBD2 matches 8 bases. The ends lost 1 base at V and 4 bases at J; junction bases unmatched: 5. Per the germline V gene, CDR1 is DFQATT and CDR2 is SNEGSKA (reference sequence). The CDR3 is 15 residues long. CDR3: CSARAAGAVTGELFF. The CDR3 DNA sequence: TGCAGTGCTAGAGCAGCGGGAGCGGTCACCGGGGAGCTGTTTTTT.

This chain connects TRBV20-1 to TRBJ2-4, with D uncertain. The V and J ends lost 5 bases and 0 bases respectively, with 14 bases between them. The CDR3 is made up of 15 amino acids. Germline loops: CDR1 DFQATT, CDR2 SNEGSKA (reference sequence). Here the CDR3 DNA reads TGCAGTGCTCCTGAGATGGAGATAGCCAAAAACATTCAGTACTTC. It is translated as CSAPEMEIAKNIQYF.

This chain's CDR3 is CASSLWSGSTDTQYF. In nucleotides, the CDR3 is TGTGCCAGCAGTTTATGGAGCGGGAGCACAGATACGCAGTATTTT. The genes are TRBV27 and TRBJ2-3; TRBD2 is a possible D gene (6 bases). Per the germline V gene, CDR1 is MNHEY and CDR2 is SMNVEV (reference sequence). The CDR3 is 15 residues long. Trimming took off 1 base at V and 0 bases at J, with 8 bases between the two ends.

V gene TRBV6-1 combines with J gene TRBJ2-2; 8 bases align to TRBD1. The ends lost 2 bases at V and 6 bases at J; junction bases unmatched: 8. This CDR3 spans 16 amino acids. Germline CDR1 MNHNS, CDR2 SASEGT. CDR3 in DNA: TGTGCCAGCAGTGAAAAGACAGGGGTGTATCCCGGGGAGCTGTTTTTT. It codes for CASSEKTGVYPGELFF.

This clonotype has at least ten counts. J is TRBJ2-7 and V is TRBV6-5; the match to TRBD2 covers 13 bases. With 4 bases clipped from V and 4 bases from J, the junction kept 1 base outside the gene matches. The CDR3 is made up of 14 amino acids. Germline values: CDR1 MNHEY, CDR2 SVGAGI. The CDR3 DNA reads TGTGCCAGCAGTTCACTAGCGGGAGGGTACGAGCAGTACTTC. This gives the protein CASSSLAGGYEQYF.

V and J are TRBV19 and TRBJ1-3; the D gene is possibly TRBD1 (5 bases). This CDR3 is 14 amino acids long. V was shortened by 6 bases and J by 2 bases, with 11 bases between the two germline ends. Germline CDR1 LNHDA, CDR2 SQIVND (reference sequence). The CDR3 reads CASRSGAAGNTIYF. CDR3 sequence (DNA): TGTGCCAGTAGAAGTGGGGCGGCTGGAAACACCATATATTTT.

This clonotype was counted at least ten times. CDR3 protein: CASSNGVENPYEQYF. The CDR3 bases are TGTGCCAGCAGCAATGGGGTCGAGAATCCCTACGAGCAGTACTTC. This chain joins TRBV9 and TRBJ2-7; D not certain. The ends were cut back, 4 bases at V and 2 bases at J, with 16 bases in the middle. The germline V gene has CDR1 SGDLS and CDR2 YYNGEE. CDR3 size: 15 residues.

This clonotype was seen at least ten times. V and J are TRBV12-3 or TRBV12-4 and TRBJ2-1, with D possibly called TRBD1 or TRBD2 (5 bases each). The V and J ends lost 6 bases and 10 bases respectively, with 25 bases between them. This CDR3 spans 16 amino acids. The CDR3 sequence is CASSRFSRGAPFEQFF. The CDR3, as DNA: TGTGCCAGCAGCCGTTTCTCGCGAGGGGCCCCTTTCGAGCAGTTCTTC.

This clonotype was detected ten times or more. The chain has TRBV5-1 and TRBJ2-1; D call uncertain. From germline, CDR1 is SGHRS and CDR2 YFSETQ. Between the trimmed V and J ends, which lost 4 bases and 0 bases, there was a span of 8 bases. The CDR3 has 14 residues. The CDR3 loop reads CASSPTNSYNEQFF. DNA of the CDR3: TGCGCCAGCAGCCCCACTAACTCCTACAATGAGCAGTTCTTC.

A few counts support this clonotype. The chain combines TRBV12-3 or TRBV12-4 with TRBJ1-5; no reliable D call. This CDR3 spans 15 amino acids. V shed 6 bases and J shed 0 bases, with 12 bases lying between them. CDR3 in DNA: TGTGCCAGCAGGGGTATTGGTTATAGCAATCAGCCCCAGCATTTT. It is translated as CASRGIGYSNQPQHF.

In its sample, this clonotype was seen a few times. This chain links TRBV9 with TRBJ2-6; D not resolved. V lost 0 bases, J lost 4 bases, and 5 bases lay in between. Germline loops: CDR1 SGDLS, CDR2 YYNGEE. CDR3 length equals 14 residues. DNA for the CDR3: TGTGCCAGCAGCGTAGGGTGGGGGGCCAACGTCCTGACTTTC. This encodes CASSVGWGANVLTF.

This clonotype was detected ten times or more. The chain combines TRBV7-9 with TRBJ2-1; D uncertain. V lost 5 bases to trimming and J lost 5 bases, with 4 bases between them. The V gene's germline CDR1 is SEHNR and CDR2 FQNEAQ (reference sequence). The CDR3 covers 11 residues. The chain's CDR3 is CASSTDNEQFF. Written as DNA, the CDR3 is TGTGCCAGCAGCACTGACAATGAGCAGTTCTTC.

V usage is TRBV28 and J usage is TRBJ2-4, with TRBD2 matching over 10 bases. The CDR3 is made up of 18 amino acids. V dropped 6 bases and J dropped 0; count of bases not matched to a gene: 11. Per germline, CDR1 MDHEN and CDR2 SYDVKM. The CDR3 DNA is TGTGCCAGCAGGGACAGTTTAATAGCGGGAGGAGCCAAAAACATTCAGTACTTC. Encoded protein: CASRDSLIAGGAKNIQYF. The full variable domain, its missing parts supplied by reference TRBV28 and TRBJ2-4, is DVKVTQSSRYLVKRTGEKVFLECVQDMDHENMFWYRQDPGLGLRLIYFSYDVKMKEKGDIPEGYSVSREKKERFSLILESASTNQTSMYLCASRDSLIAGGAKNIQYFGAGTRLSVL.

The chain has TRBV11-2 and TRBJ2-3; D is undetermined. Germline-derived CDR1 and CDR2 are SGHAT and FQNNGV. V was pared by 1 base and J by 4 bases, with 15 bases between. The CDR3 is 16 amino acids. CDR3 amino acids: CASSLAPLALADTQYF. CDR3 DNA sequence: TGTGCCAGCAGCTTAGCACCGTTAGCCCTCGCAGATACGCAGTATTTT.

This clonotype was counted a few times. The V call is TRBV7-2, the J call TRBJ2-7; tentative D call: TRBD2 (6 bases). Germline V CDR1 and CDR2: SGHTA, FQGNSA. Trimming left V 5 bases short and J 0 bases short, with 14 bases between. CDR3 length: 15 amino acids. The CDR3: CASSPGDWSSYEQYF. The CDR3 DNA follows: TGTGCCAGCAGCCCCGGGGACTGGAGCTCCTACGAGCAGTACTTC.

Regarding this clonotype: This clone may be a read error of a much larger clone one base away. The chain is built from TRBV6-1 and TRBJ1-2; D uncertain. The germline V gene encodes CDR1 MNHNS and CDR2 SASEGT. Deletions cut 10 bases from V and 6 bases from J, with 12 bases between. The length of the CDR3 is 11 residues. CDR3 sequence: CAICRVDGYTF. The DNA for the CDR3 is TGTGCCATCTGTAGGGTGGATGGCTACACCTTC.

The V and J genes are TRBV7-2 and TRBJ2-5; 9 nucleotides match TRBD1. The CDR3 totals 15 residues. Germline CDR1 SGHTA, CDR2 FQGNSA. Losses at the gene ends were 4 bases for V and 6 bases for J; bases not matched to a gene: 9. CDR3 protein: CASSSKDRGAKTQYF. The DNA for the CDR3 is TGTGCCAGCAGCTCGAAGGACAGGGGCGCAAAGACCCAGTACTTC. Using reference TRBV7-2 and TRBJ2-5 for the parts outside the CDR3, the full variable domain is GAGVSQSPSNKVTEKGKDVELRCDPISGHTALYWYRQSLGQGLEFLIYFQGNSAPDKSGLPSDRFSAERTGGSVSTLTIQRTQQEDSAVYLCASSSKDRGAKTQYFGPGTRLLVL.

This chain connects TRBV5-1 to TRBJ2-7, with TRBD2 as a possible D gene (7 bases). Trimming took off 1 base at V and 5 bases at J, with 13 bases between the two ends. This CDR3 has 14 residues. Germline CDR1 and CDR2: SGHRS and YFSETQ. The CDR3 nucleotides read TGCGCCAGCAGCTTGATATCGGGGGGCCACGAGCAGTACTTC. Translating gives CASSLISGGHEQYF.

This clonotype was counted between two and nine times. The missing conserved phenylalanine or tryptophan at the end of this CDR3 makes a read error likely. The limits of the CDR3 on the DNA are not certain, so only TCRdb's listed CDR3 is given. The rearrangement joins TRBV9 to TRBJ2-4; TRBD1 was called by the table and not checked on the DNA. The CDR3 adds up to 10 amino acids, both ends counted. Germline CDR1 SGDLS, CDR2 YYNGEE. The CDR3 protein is CASSVDRGYI.

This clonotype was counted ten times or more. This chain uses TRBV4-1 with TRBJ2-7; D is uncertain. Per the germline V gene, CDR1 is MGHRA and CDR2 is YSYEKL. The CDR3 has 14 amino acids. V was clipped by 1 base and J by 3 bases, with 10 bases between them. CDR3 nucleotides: TGCGCCAGCAGCCAAGTTTGGGGTTTCTACGAGCAGTACGTC. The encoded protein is CASSQVWGFYEQYV.

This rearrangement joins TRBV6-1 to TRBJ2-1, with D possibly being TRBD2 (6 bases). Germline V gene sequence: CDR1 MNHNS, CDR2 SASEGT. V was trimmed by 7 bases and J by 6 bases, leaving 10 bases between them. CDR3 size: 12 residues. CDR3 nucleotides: TGTGCCAGCAATAGCGGACCCAATGAGCAGTTCTTC. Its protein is CASNSGPNEQFF.

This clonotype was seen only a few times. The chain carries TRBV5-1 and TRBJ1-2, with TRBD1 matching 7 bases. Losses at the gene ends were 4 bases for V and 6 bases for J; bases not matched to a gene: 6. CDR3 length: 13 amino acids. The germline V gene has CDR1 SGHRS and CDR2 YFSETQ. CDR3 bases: TGCGCCAGCAGCCGTGTCCAGGGGGATGGCTACACCTTC. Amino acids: CASSRVQGDGYTF.

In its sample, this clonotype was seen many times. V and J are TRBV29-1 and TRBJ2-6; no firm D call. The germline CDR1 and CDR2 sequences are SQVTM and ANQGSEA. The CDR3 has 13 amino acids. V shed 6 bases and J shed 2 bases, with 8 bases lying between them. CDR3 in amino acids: CSVQSAGANVLTF. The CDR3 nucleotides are TGCAGCGTCCAAAGTGCTGGGGCCAACGTCCTGACTTTC.

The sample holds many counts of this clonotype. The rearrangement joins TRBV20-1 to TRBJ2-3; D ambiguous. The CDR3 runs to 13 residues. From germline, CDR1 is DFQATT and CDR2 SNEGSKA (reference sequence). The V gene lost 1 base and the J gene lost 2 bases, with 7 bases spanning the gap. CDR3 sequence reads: CSARVPDTDTQYF. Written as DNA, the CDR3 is TGCAGTGCTAGAGTGCCAGACACAGATACGCAGTATTTT.

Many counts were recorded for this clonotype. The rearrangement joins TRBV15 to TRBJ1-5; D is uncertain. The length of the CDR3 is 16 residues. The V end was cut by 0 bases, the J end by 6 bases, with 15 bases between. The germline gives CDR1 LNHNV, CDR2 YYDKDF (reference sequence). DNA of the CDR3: TGTGCCACCAGCAGAGACCTCGGTCGGGTTTCTCAGCCCCAGCATTTT. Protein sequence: CATSRDLGRVSQPQHF.

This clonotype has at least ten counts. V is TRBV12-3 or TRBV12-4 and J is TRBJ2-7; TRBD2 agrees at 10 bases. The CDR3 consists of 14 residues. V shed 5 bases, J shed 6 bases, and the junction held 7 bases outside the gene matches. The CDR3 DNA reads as TGTGCCAGCAGTCCGCCGGGACTAGCGCTCGAGCAGTACTTC. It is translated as CASSPPGLALEQYF.

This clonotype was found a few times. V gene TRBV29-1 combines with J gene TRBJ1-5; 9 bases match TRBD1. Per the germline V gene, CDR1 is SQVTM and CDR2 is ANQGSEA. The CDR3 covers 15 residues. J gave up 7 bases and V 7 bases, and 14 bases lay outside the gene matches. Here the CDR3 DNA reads TGCAGCGCTTTGACAGGGGGACTCCCCGGGCAGCCCCAGCATTTT. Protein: CSALTGGLPGQPQHF.